This T cell receptor (beta chain) was identified in a study of blood T cells in healthy people across ages. Whole-study context: Per two T cells, about one barcoded beta molecule was captured through template switching. Whole-study findings and limits: Relative to aged donors, long-lived donors carried more naive CD4+ cells and displayed higher diversity.

V lost 3 bases and J lost 4, with 12 bases in between. In germline, CDR1 is MDHEN, CDR2 SYDVKM. The CDR3 is 15 residues long. This clonotype was seen a few times. What it recognizes is unknown. With a J-beta primer mix and a sample-barcoded 5' primer, a second PCR ran roughly 6 to 11 cycles. Each TCR beta cDNA got a 12-nucleotide random molecular identifier. TCRdb reprocessed the 5' RACE reads via MiXCR and lists one record per CDR3 protein. The sample comprises about 620,000 distinct CDR3 sequences, more than 45% of which are singletons, and roughly 14% rests with the top ten. The chain combines TRBV28 with TRBJ2-2; possibly TRBD2 for D (7 bases). Sample: blood. The TCR sequence derives from a woman aged 80 or older in good health. The CDR3 coding sequence is TGTGCCAGCAGTTTTGGGGGGGCGGTCACCGGGGAGCTGTTTTTT. This translates into CASSFGGAVTGELFF.